The T cell receptor (beta chain) under discussion was sequenced for a study of Ad26.COV2.S vaccination and SARS-CoV-2 variants. Here immunoSEQ multiplex PCR was the method, and the copy in TCRdb shows in-frame clones only, minus some. The top ten hold nearly 7.5% of the sample, which has over 300,000 clones, 83% seen once. The treatment: about 20 received Ad26.COV2.S at low or high dose, single or two shots; 5 received placebo; per-sample allocation not given. Sampling occurred on day 63 after the first vaccine or placebo injection. Here the sequenced sample was peripheral blood, taken in a trial of Ad26.COV2.S vaccine versus placebo. This TCR derives from a person aged 18-65 years who received the Ad26.COV2.S COVID-19 vaccine or a placebo.

The CDR3 nucleotides read TGCGCCAGCAGCTTTGGTGCGGGATTGAGATATGGCTACACCTTC. Translating it yields CASSFGAGLRYGYTF. This chain uses TRBV5-1 with TRBJ1-2; D ambiguous. Trimming cost V 2 bases and J 5 bases, with 16 bases left between them. Germline CDR1 SGHRS, CDR2 YFSETQ. CDR3 length equals 15 residues.